Each of the 7 T cell receptor beta chains below was sequenced from the same sample in a study of shared clonotypes between healthy human individuals. Here immunoSEQ multiplex PCR was the method, and the copy in TCRdb shows in-frame clones only, minus some. This table holds 2 million to 3 million clones, around nine tenths found once. What was sequenced was naive CD4+ T cells sorted from blood. The subset here: CD45RA+ positively selected. The receptors stem from a man aged 18 to 35 in good health.

The V gene is TRBV5-1, the J gene TRBJ2-1; D possibly matches TRBD1 or TRBD2 (6 bases each). This CDR3 region has 15 residues. The V end was cut by 1 base, the J end by 9 bases, with 17 bases between. Germline-derived CDR1 and CDR2 are SGHRS and YFSETQ. The CDR3 DNA reads as TGCGCCAGCAGCTTGATAAGGAGGGGACAAGGTGAGCAGTTCTTC. Protein: CASSLIRRGQGEQFF.

The chain links TRBV2 to TRBJ1-1, with D tentatively TRBD1 (5 bases). The V gene's germline CDR1 is SNHLY and CDR2 FYNNEI. The V gene lost 4 bases and the J gene lost 3 bases, with 12 bases spanning the gap. CDR3 size: 14 residues. The CDR3 protein is CASSARDGYTEAFF. The CDR3 nucleotides are TGTGCCAGCAGTGCCCGGGACGGGTACACTGAAGCTTTCTTT.

The rearrangement joins TRBV2 to TRBJ2-5; a weak D match, TRBD2 (6 bases). The CDR3 is 14 amino acids. The ends were cut back, 2 bases at V and 1 base at J, with 8 bases in the middle. Germline assignment: CDR1 SNHLY and CDR2 FYNNEI. The CDR3 DNA is TGTGCCAGCAGTGAAAGGGAGGTCCAAGAGACCCAGTACTTC. Residues: CASSEREVQETQYF.

The rearrangement joins TRBV28 to TRBJ1-2; TRBD1 matches 9 bases. The trim removed 1 base at V and 4 bases at J, leaving 7 bases unmatched. The CDR3 covers 16 residues. Germline CDR1 and CDR2: MDHEN and SYDVKM. CDR3: CASSLSLDRGGYGYTF. CDR3 coding DNA: TGTGCCAGCAGTTTATCGTTGGACAGGGGAGGCTATGGCTACACCTTC.

This chain connects TRBV11-3 to TRBJ2-7; D may be TRBD1 (5 bases). CDR3 length: 13 residues. Germline V gene lookup returns CDR1 SGHNT and CDR2 YENEEA. Trimming took 2 bases from V and 6 from J, leaving 11 bases between them. The CDR3 loop reads CASSLNRLGEQYF. The CDR3 nucleotides read TGTGCCAGCAGCTTAAACAGGCTCGGCGAGCAGTACTTC.

This clone was seen once. The V gene is TRBV7-2, the J gene TRBJ2-7, with 10 bases lining up with TRBD1. Germline assignment: CDR1 SGHTA and CDR2 FQGNSA. V was pared by 5 bases and J by 5 bases, with 9 bases of the junction left unmatched. The CDR3 is 15 residues long. CDR3 nucleotides: TGTGCCAGCAGCGAGAATACCGGGACAGGGGACGAGCAGTACTTC. It specifies CASSENTGTGDEQYF.

With respect to this clone: Other nucleotide sequences in the sample specify the same CDR3. The chain has TRBV2 and TRBJ2-5, with D unresolved. This CDR3 has 12 amino acids. Trimming shortened V by 3 bases and J by 0 bases, and 2 bases separated the two germline ends. Germline CDR1 and CDR2: SNHLY and FYNNEI. The CDR3 DNA sequence: TGTGCCAGCAGTGATAACCAAGAGACCCAGTACTTC. Translation: CASSDNQETQYF.